This T cell receptor (beta chain) was retrieved from a study of brain T cells in children with intractable seizures. This CDR3 comprises 13 residues. The ends lost 6 bases at V and 2 bases at J; junction bases unmatched: 4. In germline, CDR1 is SNHLY, CDR2 FYNNEI. Only in-frame clones appear in the TCRdb table, and some are missing; sequencing was by immunoSEQ multiplex PCR. The data contain roughly 110,000 clones, 94% of them singletons. Only cases whose brain tissue showed the highest T cell transcript signatures were sequenced. The specimen was peripheral blood, collected at surgery. The chain couples TRBV2 to TRBJ2-7, with 7 nucleotides matching TRBD2. The sequence came from a boy in the first two years of life with hemimegalencephaly and intractable seizures. For the CDR3, the DNA is TGTGCCAGCAGGGGAGGGAGAACCTACGAGCAGTACTTC. It is translated as CASRGGRTYEQYF.